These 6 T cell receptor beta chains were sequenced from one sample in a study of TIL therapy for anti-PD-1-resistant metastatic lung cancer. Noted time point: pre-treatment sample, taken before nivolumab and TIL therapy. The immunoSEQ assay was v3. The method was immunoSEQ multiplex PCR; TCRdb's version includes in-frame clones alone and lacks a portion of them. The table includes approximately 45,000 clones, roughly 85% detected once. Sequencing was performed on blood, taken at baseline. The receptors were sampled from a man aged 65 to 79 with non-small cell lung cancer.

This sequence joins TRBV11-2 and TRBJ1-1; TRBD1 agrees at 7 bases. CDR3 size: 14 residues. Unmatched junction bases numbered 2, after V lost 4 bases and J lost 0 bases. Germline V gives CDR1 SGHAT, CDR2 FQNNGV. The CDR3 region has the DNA TGTGCCAGCAGCTCAGGGGGGATGAACACTGAAGCTTTCTTT. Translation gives CASSSGGMNTEAFF.

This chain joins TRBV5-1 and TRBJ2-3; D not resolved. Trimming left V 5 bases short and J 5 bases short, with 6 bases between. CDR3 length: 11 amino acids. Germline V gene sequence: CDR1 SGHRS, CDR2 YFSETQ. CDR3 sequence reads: CASREQDTQYF. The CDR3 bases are TGCGCCAGCAGAGAGCAAGATACGCAGTATTTT.

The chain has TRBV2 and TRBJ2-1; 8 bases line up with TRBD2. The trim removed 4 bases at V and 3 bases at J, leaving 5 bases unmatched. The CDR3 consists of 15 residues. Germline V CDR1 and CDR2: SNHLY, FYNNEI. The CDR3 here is CASSGGGRLYNEQFF. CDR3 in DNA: TGTGCCAGCAGTGGGGGCGGGAGGCTCTACAATGAGCAGTTCTTC. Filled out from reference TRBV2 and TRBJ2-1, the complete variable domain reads EPEVTQTPSHQVTQMGQEVILRCVPISNHLYFYWYRQILGQKVEFLVSFYNNEISEKSEIFDDQFSVERPDGSNFTLKIRSTKLEDSAMYFCASSGGGRLYNEQFFGPGTRLTVL.

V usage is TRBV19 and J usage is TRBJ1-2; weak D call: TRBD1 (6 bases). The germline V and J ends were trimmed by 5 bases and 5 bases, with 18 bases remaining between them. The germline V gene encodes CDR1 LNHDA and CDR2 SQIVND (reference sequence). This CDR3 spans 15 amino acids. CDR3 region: CASSSQSGDPYGYTF. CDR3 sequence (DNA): TGTGCCAGTAGTTCCCAATCAGGGGACCCTTATGGCTACACCTTC.

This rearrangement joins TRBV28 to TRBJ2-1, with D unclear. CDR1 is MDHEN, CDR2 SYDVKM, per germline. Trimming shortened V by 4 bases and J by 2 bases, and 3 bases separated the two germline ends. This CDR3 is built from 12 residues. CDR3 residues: CASSWTYNEQFF. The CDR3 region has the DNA TGTGCCAGCAGTTGGACCTACAATGAGCAGTTCTTC.

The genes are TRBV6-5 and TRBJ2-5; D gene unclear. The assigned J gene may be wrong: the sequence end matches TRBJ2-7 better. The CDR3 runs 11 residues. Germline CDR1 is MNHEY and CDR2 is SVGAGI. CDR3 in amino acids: CASRGFYEQYF. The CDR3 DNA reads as TGTGCCAGCAGGGGTTTCTACGAGCAGTACTTC.